These T cell receptor beta chains were read from a single sample in a study of blood T cell repertoires in COVID-19. Data came from immunoSEQ multiplex PCR; TCRdb stores just in-frame clones and leaves some out. The sample lists tens of thousands of clones; around nine tenths were seen once. Sequencing was performed on peripheral blood. Source of these receptors: a woman aged 50 to 60 with active or convalescent COVID-19. CDR3s include the opening cysteine and the closing phenylalanine or tryptophan. The D gene is left open where the match is weak. Rows may omit the clone size; those that give it use once, few, many or a size class.

V: TRBV23-1
size: NA
J: TRBJ1-5
D: NA
CDR3: CASSRPSNQPQHF
DNA: TGCGCCAGCAGTCGGCCTAGCAATCAGCCCCAGCATTTT

V: TRBV19
size: NA
J: TRBJ2-7
D: NA
CDR3: CASSPHGDVYEQYF
DNA: TGTGCCAGTAGCCCACACGGAGACGTCTACGAGCAGTACTTC

V: TRBV6-2/TRBV6-3
size: few
J: TRBJ2-7
D: TRBD1
CDR3: CASSGTVVGYEQYF
DNA: TGTGCCAGCAGCGGGACAGTCGTGGGCTACGAGCAGTACTTC

V: TRBV5-1
size: many
J: TRBJ2-2
D: NA
CDR3: CASSSRQLNTGELFF
DNA: TGCGCCAGCAGCTCGAGACAGCTGAACACCGGGGAGCTGTTTTTT

V: TRBV9
size: NA
J: TRBJ1-2
D: NA
CDR3: CASSKQLREVDYGYTF
DNA: TGTGCCAGCAGCAAACAGTTGAGGGAGGTCGACTATGGCTACACCTTC

V: TRBV4-1
size: NA
J: TRBJ1-5
D: TRBD1
CDR3: CASSQEQGVVQPQHF
DNA: TGCGCCAGCAGCCAAGAACAGGGGGTTGTTCAGCCCCAGCATTTT

V: TRBV3-1/TRBV3-2
size: once
J: TRBJ1-2
D: NA
CDR3: CASSPGHRGAYGYTF
DNA: TGTGCCAGCAGCCCAGGACATCGGGGGGCATATGGCTACACCTTC

V: TRBV9
size: NA
J: TRBJ2-2
D: NA
CDR3: CASSVDSPNTGELFF
DNA: TGTGCCAGCAGCGTAGACAGCCCGAACACCGGGGAGCTGTTTTTT

V: TRBV19
size: NA
J: TRBJ2-3
D: NA
CDR3: CASSTSTPGSLLFDTQYF
DNA: TGTGCCAGTAGTACAAGTACCCCGGGTTCCCTATTGTTTGATACGCAGTATTTT

V: TRBV19
size: NA
J: TRBJ1-2
D: NA
CDR3: CASSPPEAVGYGYTF
DNA: TGTGCCAGTAGCCCCCCCGAGGCAGTGGGCTATGGCTACACCTTC

V: TRBV20-1
size: NA
J: TRBJ2-1
D: NA
CDR3: CSARLAGEQFF
DNA: TGCAGTGCTAGACTCGCGGGCGAGCAGTTCTTC

V: TRBV9
size: NA
J: TRBJ2-7
D: NA
CDR3: CASSVSSSSSYEQYF
DNA: TGTGCCAGCAGCGTGAGTAGCTCGAGCTCCTACGAGCAGTACTTC

V: TRBV18
size: NA
J: TRBJ1-4
D: TRBD1
CDR3: CASSLDRGVEKLFF
DNA: TGTGCCAGCTCACTAGACAGGGGAGTTGAAAAACTGTTTTTT

V: TRBV7-3
size: once
J: TRBJ2-1
D: TRBD2
CDR3: CASSSSAGVAYNEQFF
DNA: TGTGCCAGCAGCTCTTCAGCGGGAGTGGCCTACAATGAGCAGTTCTTC

V: TRBV2
size: NA
J: TRBJ2-1
D: TRBD2
CDR3: CASSAGTSGRALSYNEQFF
DNA: TGTGCCAGCAGTGCCGGGACTAGCGGGAGGGCCCTCTCCTACAATGAGCAGTTCTTC

V: TRBV9
size: NA
J: TRBJ1-3
D: NA
CDR3: CASSPNGNAGNTIYF
DNA: TGTGCCAGCAGCCCAAACGGGAACGCTGGAAACACCATATATTTT

V: TRBV12-3/TRBV12-4
size: NA
J: TRBJ1-1
D: NA
CDR3: CASSLSSNRAFF
DNA: TGTGCCAGCAGTTTGTCCTCTAACAGGGCTTTCTTT

V: TRBV10-2
size: few
J: TRBJ1-1
D: TRBD1
CDR3: CASSEFRQGATNTEAFF
DNA: TGCGCCAGCAGTGAGTTCCGACAGGGGGCGACGAACACTGAAGCTTTCTTT

V: TRBV10-3
size: NA
J: TRBJ1-1
D: TRBD1
CDR3: CAISEFRDRVNTEAFF
DNA: TGTGCCATCAGTGAGTTCAGGGACAGGGTGAACACTGAAGCTTTCTTT

V: TRBV1
size: few
J: TRBJ1-2
D: NA
CDR3: CTSTRQAYTF
DNA: TGCACCAGCACCCGGCAGGCCTACACCTTC

V: TRBV18
size: NA
J: TRBJ1-6
D: NA
CDR3: CASSPTYNSPLHF
DNA: TGTGCCAGCTCACCTACCTATAATTCACCCCTCCACTTT

V: TRBV3-1/TRBV3-2
size: NA
J: TRBJ1-4
D: NA
CDR3: CASSQGDSEKLFF
DNA: TGTGCCAGCAGCCAAGGAGACTCGGAAAAACTGTTTTTT

V: TRBV9
size: NA
J: TRBJ1-3
D: NA
CDR3: CASSETVYSGNTIYF
DNA: TGTGCCAGCAGCGAGACAGTTTACTCTGGAAACACCATATATTTT

V: TRBV5-4
size: NA
J: TRBJ2-3
D: TRBD2
CDR3: CASTPRGGRAGYYTDTQYF
DNA: TGTGCCAGCACCCCGCGGGGCGGGAGGGCCGGTTACTACACAGATACGCAGTATTTT

V: TRBV28
size: NA
J: TRBJ1-1
D: NA
CDR3: CASSLPISTPGNTEAFF
DNA: TGTGCCAGCAGTTTGCCCATTTCGACACCAGGGAACACTGAAGCTTTCTTT

V: TRBV12-5
size: NA
J: TRBJ2-5
D: NA
CDR3: CASGYTGRGETQYF
DNA: TGTGCTAGTGGTTATACAGGGAGGGGCGAGACCCAGTACTTC

V: TRBV29-1
size: once
J: TRBJ1-2
D: NA
CDR3: CSVVRGDYGYTF
DNA: TGCAGCGTTGTTCGGGGGGACTATGGCTACACCTTC

V: TRBV2
size: once
J: TRBJ2-7
D: TRBD2
CDR3: CASSEVAGGVREQYF
DNA: TGTGCCAGCAGTGAAGTAGCGGGAGGGGTTAGGGAGCAGTACTTC

V: TRBV18
size: NA
J: TRBJ2-6
D: TRBD1
CDR3: CASLLEPGQGSTAGANVLTF
DNA: TGTGCCAGCTTACTAGAACCGGGACAGGGGAGTACTGCTGGGGCCAACGTCCTGACTTTC

V: TRBV3-1/TRBV3-2
size: NA
J: TRBJ1-2
D: NA
CDR3: CASSQVSRVAAGYGYTF
DNA: TGTGCCAGCAGCCAAGTTTCACGGGTGGCCGCGGGATATGGCTACACCTTC

V: TRBV10-1
size: NA
J: TRBJ1-5
D: NA
CDR3: CASRPQGSNQPQHF
DNA: TGCGCCAGCAGACCCCAGGGATCCAATCAGCCCCAGCATTTT

V: TRBV3-1/TRBV3-2
size: NA
J: TRBJ2-2
D: NA
CDR3: CASSLAYTGELFF
DNA: TGTGCCAGCAGCCTAGCCTACACCGGGGAGCTGTTTTTT

V: TRBV12-3/TRBV12-4
size: few
J: TRBJ1-2
D: TRBD1
CDR3: CASSRDSLYGYTF
DNA: TGTGCCAGCAGTCGGGACAGCCTCTATGGCTACACCTTC

V: TRBV5-6
size: NA
J: TRBJ2-7
D: NA
CDR3: CASSSEPTSTYEQYF
DNA: TGTGCCAGCAGCTCTGAACCCACTAGCACCTACGAGCAGTACTTC

V: TRBV19
size: NA
J: TRBJ2-7
D: NA
CDR3: CASRPQGGVEQYF
DNA: TGTGCCAGTAGGCCCCAGGGCGGAGTCGAGCAGTACTTC

V: TRBV7-9
size: NA
J: TRBJ2-6
D: NA
CDR3: CASRSGVFSGANVLTF
DNA: TGTGCCAGCAGATCGGGGGTATTCTCTGGGGCCAACGTCCTGACTTTC